Sequencing of this TCR beta chain was carried out in a study of blood T cell repertoires in COVID-19 (dated by TCRdb to about 2020). About the study as a whole: The collaborator samples originated in the United States, Italy and Spain and spanned the acute and convalescent phases of COVID-19. The prospective study material was composed of cDNA or gDNA derived from T cells, B-cell-depleted T cells, or PBMCs. Deeply sampled blood TCRbeta repertoires from subjects exposed to, actively infected with, or recovered from COVID-19 were included in the dataset. The repertoires were released in a freely available public database meant as a resource for research on the immune response to SARS-CoV-2. Samples were obtained from the ongoing ImmuneRACE study (first 160 participants) and from 950 to 1,500 subjects provided by 6 global collaborators. A de-identified subject ID, COVID-19 status, age in years and sex were almost always included in the sample metadata. HLA class I and class II types, where available, came from metadata supplied by the sample provider rather than from assay-based typing. Broader findings and caveats from the paper: The amount of clinical and demographic metadata varied by source and participant and was provided uncurated.

Enrolling through a virtual design, the prospective study's participants ranged in age from roughly 18 to 95 years and lived across more than 20 United States geographic areas. In the prospective study, cohorts were assigned on the basis of participant-reported clinical history obtained from a screening survey and a study questionnaire. In the prospective study, whole blood, serum and a nasopharyngeal or oropharyngeal swab were collected from each participant by mobile phlebotomists. Additional blood draws and questionnaires over a 2-month period could optionally be provided by prospective study participants. Blood samples from the prospective study were shipped frozen or at room temperature prior to DNA extraction. V loses 7 bases, J loses 2 bases, and the germline ends lie 10 bases apart. Looking up the germline V gene yields CDR1 MDHEN and CDR2 SYDVKM. Counted from cysteine to phenylalanine, this CDR3 has 13 amino acids. This entry keeps only the CDR3 DNA: 39 bases, framed from base 1.

On this clone: Its antigen remains unidentified. Base qualities are not provided; no much larger clone lies one nucleotide away.

TCRbeta CDR3 regions were amplified from genomic DNA using the immunoSEQ Assay, a bias-controlled multiplex PCR. In the source study's methods: Nucleated cell counts per sample were estimated from amplification of reference gene primers within the assay. Sequence reads were collapsed and filtered to measure the absolute abundance of every unique TCRbeta CDR3 rearrangement. For each sample, productive Simpson clonality was calculated as the square root of Simpson's diversity index across productive rearrangements. TCRdb re-hosts the immuneACCESS table, in-frame sequences only. Its copies lack some clones; in the studies checked, an unresolved V gene accounts for under half of them, and the cause for the rest is not known. V, J and clone size reflect that table, while D and trimming were determined from the DNA. This sample has 150,000 to 200,000 clones in its table, and approximately 79% of those were observed once. The top ten hold 4.5% to 6.5% of the sample.

The receptor was derived from a woman between 55 and 75 years old with acute COVID-19. Sequencing was carried out using PBMCs or T cells enriched from blood (not recorded which). The receptor chain draws on TRBV28 and TRBJ2-3, with no confidently assigned D gene. The CDR3 region reads CASTWPDTDTQYF. The DNA is TGTGCCAGCACCTGGCCAGACACAGATACGCAGTATTTT.